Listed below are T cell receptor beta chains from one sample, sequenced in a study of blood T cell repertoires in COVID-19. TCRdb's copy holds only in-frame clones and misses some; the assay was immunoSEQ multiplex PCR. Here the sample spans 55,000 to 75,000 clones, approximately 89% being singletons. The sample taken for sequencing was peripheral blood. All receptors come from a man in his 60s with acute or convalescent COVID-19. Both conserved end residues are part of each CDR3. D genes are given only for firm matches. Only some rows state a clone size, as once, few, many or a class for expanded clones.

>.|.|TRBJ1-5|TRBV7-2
TGTGCCAGCAGTTTGGTCTATAGCAATCAGCCCCAGCATTTT
CASSLVYSNQPQHF
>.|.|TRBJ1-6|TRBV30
TGTGCCTGGAGACGGGCACCCGGGATCGTTTATAATTCACCCCTCCACTTT
CAWRRAPGIVYNSPLHF
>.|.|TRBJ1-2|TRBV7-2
TGTGCCAGCAGCTTAGATGACAGTATCTATGGCTACACCTTC
CASSLDDSIYGYTF
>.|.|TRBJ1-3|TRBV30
TGTGCCTTGACCCACACAGCCTCTGGAAACACCATATATTTT
CALTHTASGNTIYF
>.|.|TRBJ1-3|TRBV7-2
TGTGCCAGCAGCTTAAGGGACTCACGTTCTGGAAACACCATATATTTT
CASSLRDSRSGNTIYF
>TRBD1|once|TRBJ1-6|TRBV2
TGTGCCAGCAGTAGACAGGGTTTTAATTCACCCCTCCACTTT
CASSRQGFNSPLHF
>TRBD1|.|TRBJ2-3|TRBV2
TGTGCCAGCAGTACGCGGACAGGGAGTACGCAGTATTTT
CASSTRTGSTQYF
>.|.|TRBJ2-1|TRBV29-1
TGCAGCGTTGTACCCCAGGTCGTTGAGCAGTTCTTC
CSVVPQVVEQFF
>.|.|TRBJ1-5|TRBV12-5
TGTGCTAGTGGTTTGAACAACAATCAGCCCCAGCATTTT
CASGLNNNQPQHF
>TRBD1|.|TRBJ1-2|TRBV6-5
TGTGCCAGCAGGGAGACAGGGATAATCTATGGCTACACCTTC
CASRETGIIYGYTF
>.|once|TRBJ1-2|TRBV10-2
TGCGCCAGCAGTGAAGACAGTAACTATGGCTACACCTTC
CASSEDSNYGYTF
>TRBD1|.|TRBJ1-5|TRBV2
TGTGCCAGCAGACCCGACAGGGAAGGGCCCCAGCATTTT
CASRPDREGPQHF
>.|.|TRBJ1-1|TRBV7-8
TGTGCCAGCAGCCCCCAGGGTGCCGTGAACACTGAAGCTTTCTTT
CASSPQGAVNTEAFF
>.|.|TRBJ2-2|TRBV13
TGTGCCAGCAGCTTAGACAGGAAGGACGCCGGGGAGCTGTTTTTT
CASSLDRKDAGELFF
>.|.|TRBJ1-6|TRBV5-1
TGCGCCAGCAGCTCGCAGTCGGCGGCGGCACCCCTCCACTTT
CASSSQSAAAPLHF
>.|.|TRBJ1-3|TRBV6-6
TGTGCCAGCAGTTCAACCGGGATTATTGGAAACACCATATATTTT
CASSSTGIIGNTIYF
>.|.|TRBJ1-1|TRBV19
TGTGCCAGTAGCCGAACCGGGACACCTGAAGCTTTCTTT
CASSRTGTPEAFF
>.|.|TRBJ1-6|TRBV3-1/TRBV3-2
TGTGCCAGCAGCCAAGATCTTTTCAGGGTTCCGAATTCACCCCTCCACTTT
CASSQDLFRVPNSPLHF
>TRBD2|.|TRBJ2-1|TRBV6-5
TGTGCCAGCAGACTAGCGGGGGGAAATGAGCAGTTCTTC
CASRLAGGNEQFF
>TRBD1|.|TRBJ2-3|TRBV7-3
TGTGCCAGCAGTGCTCCTCAGGGGGCAACAGATACGCAGTATTTT
CASSAPQGATDTQYF
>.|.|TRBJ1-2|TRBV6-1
TGTGCCAGCAGTGAATCGGGTGGCTACACCTTC
CASSESGGYTF
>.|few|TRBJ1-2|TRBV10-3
TGTGCCATCAGTGAACCCGTACAGGGCGATGGCTACACCTTC
CAISEPVQGDGYTF
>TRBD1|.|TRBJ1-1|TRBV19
TGTGCCAGTAGTATACAGGGGGACACTGAAGCTTTCTTT
CASSIQGDTEAFF
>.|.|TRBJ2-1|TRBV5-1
TGCGCCAGCAGCTTATTACAGAACAATGAGCAGTTCTTC
CASSLLQNNEQFF
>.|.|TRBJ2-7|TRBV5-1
TGCGCCAGCAGCTTTCTCGCAGGCCTCTCCTACGAGCAGTACTTC
CASSFLAGLSYEQYF
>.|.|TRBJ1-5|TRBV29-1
TGCAGCGTCAAACAGGGATTCGATCAGCCCCAGCATTTT
CSVKQGFDQPQHF
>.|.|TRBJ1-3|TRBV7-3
TGTGCCAGCAGCTTAACGGGTCTCCCAGGGGCGCGGGGAAACACCATATATTTT
CASSLTGLPGARGNTIYF
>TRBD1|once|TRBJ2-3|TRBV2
TGTGCCAGCAGTGCCGGACAGGTTAGCACAGATACGCAGTATTTT
CASSAGQVSTDTQYF
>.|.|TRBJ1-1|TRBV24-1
TGTGCCACCAGTGATACAGGTTACACTGAAGCTTTCTTT
CATSDTGYTEAFF
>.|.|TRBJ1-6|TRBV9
TGTGCCAGCAGCATTGGTCCCGAGTACTCACCCCTCCACTTT
CASSIGPEYSPLHF
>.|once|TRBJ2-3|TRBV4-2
TGTGCCAGCAGCCAATACAGGGGCACAGATACGCAGTATTTT
CASSQYRGTDTQYF
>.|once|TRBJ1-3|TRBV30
TGTGCCTGGAGTGTCAGGACAGTGAGTCCTGGAAACACCATATATTTT
CAWSVRTVSPGNTIYF
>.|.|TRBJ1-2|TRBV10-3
TGTGCCATCAGCCCCTCCGACGCGGGGGTCTATGGCTACACCTTC
CAISPSDAGVYGYTF
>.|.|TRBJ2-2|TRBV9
TGTGCCAGCAGCGTAGCCGCAGGGTGGAACACCGGGGAGCTGTTTTTT
CASSVAAGWNTGELFF
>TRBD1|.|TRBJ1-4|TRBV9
TGTGCCAGCAGCGTCTCTCCGGGACAGGTGAATGAAAAACTGTTTTTT
CASSVSPGQVNEKLFF
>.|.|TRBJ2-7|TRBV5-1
TGCGCCAGCAGCTTAGCCGGTCTCGAGCAGTACTTC
CASSLAGLEQYF
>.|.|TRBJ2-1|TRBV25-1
TGTGCCAGCAGTGAACTCAGCGGCCCTAGTACAAATGAGCAGTTCTTC
CASSELSGPSTNEQFF
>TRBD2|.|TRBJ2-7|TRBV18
TGTGCCAGCTCACCACCGACTAGCGGGGGTGTCAGCGAGCAGTACTTC
CASSPPTSGGVSEQYF
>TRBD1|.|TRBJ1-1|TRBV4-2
TGTGCCAGCAGCCCATATTCCGGGACAGGGAACACTGAAGCTTTCTTT
CASSPYSGTGNTEAFF
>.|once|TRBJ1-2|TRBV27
TGTGCCAGCGGCTACCCCCCGATGTCGGGAGGTGAGTATGGCTACACCTTC
CASGYPPMSGGEYGYTF
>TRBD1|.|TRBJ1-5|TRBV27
TGTGCCAGCAGTCAAGGGACAGGGGGCAATCAGCCCCAGCATTTT
CASSQGTGGNQPQHF
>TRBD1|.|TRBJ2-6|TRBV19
TGTGCCAGTAGTACCATGTCCCGGGACAGGGTCGGGGCCAACGTCCTGACTTTC
CASSTMSRDRVGANVLTF
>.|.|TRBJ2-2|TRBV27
TGTGCCAGCAGTTTATTCCTCGCCGGGGAGCTGTTTTTT
CASSLFLAGELFF
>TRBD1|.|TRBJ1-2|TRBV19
TGTGCCAGTAGTGAGCGGACAGGGGAGACTAACTATGGCTACACCTTC
CASSERTGETNYGYTF
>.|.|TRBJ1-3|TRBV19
TGTGCCAGTTGCCGCCAGGCGTACTCTGGAAACACCATATATTTT
CASCRQAYSGNTIYF
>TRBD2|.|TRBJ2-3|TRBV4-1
TGCGCCAGCAGCCAAGTGGGTAGCGGGGGGGCAGGGGATACGCAGTATTTT
CASSQVGSGGAGDTQYF
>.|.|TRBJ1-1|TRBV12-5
TGTGCTAGTGGTTTGGACATTACTGAAGCTTTCTTT
CASGLDITEAFF
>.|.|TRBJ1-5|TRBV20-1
TGCAGTGCCGGGGGGCTTCAGCCCCAGCATTTT
CSAGGLQPQHF
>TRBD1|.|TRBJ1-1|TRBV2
TGTGCCAGCACGAAGGGACAGGGGGACACTGAAGCTTTCTTT
CASTKGQGDTEAFF
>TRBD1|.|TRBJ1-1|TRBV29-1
TGCAGCGCCTGGGACAGGGGAACTGAAGCTTTCTTT
CSAWDRGTEAFF
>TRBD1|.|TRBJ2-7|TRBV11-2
TGTGCCAGCAGCAAAGGGACAGGGGGATCCTACGAGCAGTACTTC
CASSKGTGGSYEQYF
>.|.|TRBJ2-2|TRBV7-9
TGTGCCAGCAGCCCCGTTCGGGAGCTGTTTTTT
CASSPVRELFF
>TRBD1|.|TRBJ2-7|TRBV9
TGTGCCAGCAGCAAAATACCAGGGGGCGTTTGGGACGAGCAGTACTTC
CASSKIPGGVWDEQYF
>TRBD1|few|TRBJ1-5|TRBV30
TGTGCCTGGAGCCGGGACAGCACAAGGCCCCAGCATTTT
CAWSRDSTRPQHF
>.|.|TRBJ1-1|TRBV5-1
TGCGCCAGCAGCTTGTACTCAGCAGGGGACACTGAAGCTTTCTTT
CASSLYSAGDTEAFF